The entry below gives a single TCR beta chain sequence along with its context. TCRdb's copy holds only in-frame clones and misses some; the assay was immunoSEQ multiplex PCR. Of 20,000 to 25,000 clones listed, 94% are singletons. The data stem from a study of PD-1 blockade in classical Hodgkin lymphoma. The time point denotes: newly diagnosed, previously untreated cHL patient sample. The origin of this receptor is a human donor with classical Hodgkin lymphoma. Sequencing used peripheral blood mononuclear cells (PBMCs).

For the CDR3, the DNA is TGTGCCAGCAGCCAAGATCTTTCCAGCAACTCCTATAATTCACCCCTCCACTTT. Protein: CASSQDLSSNSYNSPLHF. The chain links TRBV4-2 to TRBJ1-6; D remains ambiguous. Germline V lookup: CDR1 LGHNA, CDR2 YNFKEQ. With 0 bases removed from V and 0 bases from J, the gap between germline ends came to 12 bases. This CDR3 spans 18 amino acids.